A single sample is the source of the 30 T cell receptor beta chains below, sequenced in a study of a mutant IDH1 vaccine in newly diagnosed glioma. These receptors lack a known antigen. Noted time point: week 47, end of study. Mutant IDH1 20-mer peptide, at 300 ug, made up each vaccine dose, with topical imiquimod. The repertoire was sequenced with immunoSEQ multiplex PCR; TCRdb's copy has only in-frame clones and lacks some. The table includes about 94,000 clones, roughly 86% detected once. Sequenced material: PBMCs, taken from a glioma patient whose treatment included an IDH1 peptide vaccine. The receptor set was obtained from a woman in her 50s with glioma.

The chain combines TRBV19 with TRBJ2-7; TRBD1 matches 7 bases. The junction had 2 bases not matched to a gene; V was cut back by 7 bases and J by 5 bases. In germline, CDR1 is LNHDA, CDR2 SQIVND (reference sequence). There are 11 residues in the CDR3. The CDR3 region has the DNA TGTGCCAGTAAGACAGGGAACGAGCAGTACTTC. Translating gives CASKTGNEQYF.

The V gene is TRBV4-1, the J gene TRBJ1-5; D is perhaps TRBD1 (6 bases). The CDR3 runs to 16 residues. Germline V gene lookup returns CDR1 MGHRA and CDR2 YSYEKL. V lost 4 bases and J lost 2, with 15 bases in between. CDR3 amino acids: CASSPSPPGGNQPQHF. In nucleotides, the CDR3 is TGCGCCAGCAGCCCGAGCCCCCCAGGGGGCAATCAGCCCCAGCATTTT.

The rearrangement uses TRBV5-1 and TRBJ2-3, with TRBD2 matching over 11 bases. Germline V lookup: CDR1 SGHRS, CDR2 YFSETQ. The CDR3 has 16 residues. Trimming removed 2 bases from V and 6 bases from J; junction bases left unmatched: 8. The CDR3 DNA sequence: TGCGCCAGCAGCTTTCCACTAGCGGGGGAAGGTGATACGCAGTATTTT. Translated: CASSFPLAGEGDTQYF. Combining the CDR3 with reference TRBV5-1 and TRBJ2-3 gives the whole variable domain KAGVTQTPRYLIKTRGQQVTLSCSPISGHRSVSWYQQTPGQGLQFLFEYFSETQRNKGNFPGRFSGRQFSNSRSEMNVSTLELGDSALYLCASSFPLAGEGDTQYFGPGTRLTVL.

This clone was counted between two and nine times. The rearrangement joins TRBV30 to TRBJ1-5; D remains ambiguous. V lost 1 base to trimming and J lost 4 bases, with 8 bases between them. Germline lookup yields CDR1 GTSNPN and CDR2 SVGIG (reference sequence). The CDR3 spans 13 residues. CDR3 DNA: TGTGCCTGGAGTGGGGGTCAGAATCAGCCCCAGCATTTT. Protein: CAWSGGQNQPQHF.

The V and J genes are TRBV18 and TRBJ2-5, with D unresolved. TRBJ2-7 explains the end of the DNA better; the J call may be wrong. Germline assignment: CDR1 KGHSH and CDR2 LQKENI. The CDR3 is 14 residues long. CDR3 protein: CASSPLAGSYEQYF. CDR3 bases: TGTGCCAGCTCACCCCTGGCAGGATCCTACGAGCAGTACTTC.

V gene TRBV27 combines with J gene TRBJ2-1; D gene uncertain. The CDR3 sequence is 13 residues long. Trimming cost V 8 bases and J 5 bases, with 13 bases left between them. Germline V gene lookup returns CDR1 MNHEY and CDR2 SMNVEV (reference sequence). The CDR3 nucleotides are TGTGCCAGCCGCAAAAACGATAACAATGAGCAGTTCTTC. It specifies CASRKNDNNEQFF.

CDR3 sequence: CASRVGGRDEKLFF. Written as DNA, the CDR3 is TGTGCCAGCAGAGTGGGGGGGCGGGATGAAAAACTGTTTTTT. The V call is TRBV5-4, the J call TRBJ1-4; weak D call: TRBD1 (6 bases). CDR1 SGHNT and CDR2 YYREEE come from the germline V gene (reference sequence). V lost 5 bases to trimming and J lost 6 bases, with 14 bases between them. The CDR3 length is 14 residues. Combining the CDR3 with reference TRBV5-4 and TRBJ1-4 gives the whole variable domain ETGVTQSPTHLIKTRGQQVTLRCSSQSGHNTVSWYQQALGQGPQFIFQYYREEENGRGNFPPRFSGLQFPNYSSELNVNALELDDSALYLCASRVGGRDEKLFFGSGTQLSVL.

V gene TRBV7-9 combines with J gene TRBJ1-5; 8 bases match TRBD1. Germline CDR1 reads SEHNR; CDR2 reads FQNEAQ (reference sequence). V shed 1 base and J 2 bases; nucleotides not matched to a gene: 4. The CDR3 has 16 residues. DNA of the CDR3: TGTGCCAGCAGCTTAGGGACAGGGAACCGCAATCAGCCCCAGCATTTT. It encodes CASSLGTGNRNQPQHF.

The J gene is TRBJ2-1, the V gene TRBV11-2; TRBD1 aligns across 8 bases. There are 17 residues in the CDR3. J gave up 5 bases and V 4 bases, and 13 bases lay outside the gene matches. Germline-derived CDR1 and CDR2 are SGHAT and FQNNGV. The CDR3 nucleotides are TGTGCCAGCAGCTCAGGACCCGGGACAGGCCTTAACAATGAGCAGTTCTTC. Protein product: CASSSGPGTGLNNEQFF.

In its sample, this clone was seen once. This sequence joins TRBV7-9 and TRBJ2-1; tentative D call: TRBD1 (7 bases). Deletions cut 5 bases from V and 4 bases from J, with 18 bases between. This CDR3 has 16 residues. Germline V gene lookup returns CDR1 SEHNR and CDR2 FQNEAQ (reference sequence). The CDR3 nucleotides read TGTGCCAGCAGCAAACGGAGGGGGCCGGGATACAATGAGCAGTTCTTC. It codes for CASSKRRGPGYNEQFF.

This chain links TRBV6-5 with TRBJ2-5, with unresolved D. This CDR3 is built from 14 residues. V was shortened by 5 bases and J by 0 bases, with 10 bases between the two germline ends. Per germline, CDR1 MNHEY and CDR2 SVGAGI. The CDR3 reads CASSPPGYQETQYF. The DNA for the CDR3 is TGTGCCAGCAGTCCTCCGGGTTACCAAGAGACCCAGTACTTC.

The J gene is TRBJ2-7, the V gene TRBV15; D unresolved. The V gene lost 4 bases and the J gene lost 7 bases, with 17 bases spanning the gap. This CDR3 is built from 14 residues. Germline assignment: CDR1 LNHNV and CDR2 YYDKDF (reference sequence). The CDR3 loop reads CATSTRSSTREQYF. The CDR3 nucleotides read TGTGCCACCAGCACTCGTTCATCTACGCGGGAGCAGTACTTC. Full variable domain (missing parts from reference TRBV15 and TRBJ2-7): DAMVIQNPRYQVTQFGKPVTLSCSQTLNHNVMYWYQQKSSQAPKLLFHYYDKDFNNEADTPDNFQSRRPNTSFCFLDIRSPGLGDTAMYLCATSTRSSTREQYFGPGTRLTVT.

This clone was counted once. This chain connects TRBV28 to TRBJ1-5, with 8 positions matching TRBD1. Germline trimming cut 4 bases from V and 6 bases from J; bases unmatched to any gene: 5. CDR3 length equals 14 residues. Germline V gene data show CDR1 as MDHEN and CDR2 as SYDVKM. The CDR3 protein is CASSSQGEVQPQHF. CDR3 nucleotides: TGTGCCAGCAGTTCACAGGGGGAGGTTCAGCCCCAGCATTTT.

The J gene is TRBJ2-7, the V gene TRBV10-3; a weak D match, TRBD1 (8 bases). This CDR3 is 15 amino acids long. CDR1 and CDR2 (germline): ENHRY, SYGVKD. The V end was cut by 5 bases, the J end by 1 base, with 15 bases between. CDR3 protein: CAISLTGGESYEQYF. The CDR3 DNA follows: TGTGCCATCAGTCTAACAGGGGGGGAGTCCTACGAGCAGTACTTC.

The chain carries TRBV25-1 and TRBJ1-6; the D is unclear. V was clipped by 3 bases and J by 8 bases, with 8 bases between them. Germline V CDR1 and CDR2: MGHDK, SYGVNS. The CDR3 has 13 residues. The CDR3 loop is CASSDPVDSPLHF. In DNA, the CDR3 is TGTGCCAGCAGTGACCCTGTCGATTCACCCCTCCACTTT.

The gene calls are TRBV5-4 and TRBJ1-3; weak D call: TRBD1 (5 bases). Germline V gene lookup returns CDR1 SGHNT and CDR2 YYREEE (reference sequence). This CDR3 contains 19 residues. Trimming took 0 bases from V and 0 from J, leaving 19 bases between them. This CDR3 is CASSLETGQGESSGNTIYF. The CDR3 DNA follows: TGTGCCAGCAGCTTGGAGACCGGGCAGGGTGAGAGCTCTGGAAACACCATATATTTT.

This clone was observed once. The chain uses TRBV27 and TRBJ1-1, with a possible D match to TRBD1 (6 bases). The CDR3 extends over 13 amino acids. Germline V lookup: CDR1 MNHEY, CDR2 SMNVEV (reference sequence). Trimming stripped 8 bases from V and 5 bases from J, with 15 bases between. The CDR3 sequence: CASSYNRETEAFF. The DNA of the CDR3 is TGTGCCAGCTCTTATAACAGGGAGACTGAAGCTTTCTTT.

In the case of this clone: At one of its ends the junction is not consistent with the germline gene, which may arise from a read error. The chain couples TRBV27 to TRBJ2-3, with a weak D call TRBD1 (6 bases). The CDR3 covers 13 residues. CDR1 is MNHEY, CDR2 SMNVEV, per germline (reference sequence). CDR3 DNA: TGTGCCAGCCTTGGGGGACGGACAGATACGCGGTATTTT. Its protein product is CASLGGRTDTRYF.

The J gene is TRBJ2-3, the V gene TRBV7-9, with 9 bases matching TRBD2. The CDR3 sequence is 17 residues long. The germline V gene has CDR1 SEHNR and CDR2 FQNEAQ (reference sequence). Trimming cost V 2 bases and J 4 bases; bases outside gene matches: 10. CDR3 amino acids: CASSLQISGRGADTQYF. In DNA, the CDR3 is TGTGCCAGCAGCTTACAGATTAGCGGGAGAGGGGCAGATACGCAGTATTTT.

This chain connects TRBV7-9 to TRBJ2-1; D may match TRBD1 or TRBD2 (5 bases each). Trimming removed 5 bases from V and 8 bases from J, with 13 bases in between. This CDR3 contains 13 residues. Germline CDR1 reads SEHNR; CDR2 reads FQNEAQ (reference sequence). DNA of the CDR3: TGTGCCAGCAGCCCCTACACGGGGCATGAGCAGTTCTTC. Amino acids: CASSPYTGHEQFF.

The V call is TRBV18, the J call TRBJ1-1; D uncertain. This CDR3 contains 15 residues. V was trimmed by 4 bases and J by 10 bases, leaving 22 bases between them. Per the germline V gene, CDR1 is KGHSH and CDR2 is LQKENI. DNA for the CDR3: TGTGCCAGCTCACTCCGAGGAATAACGGTTAGTGTAGCTTTCTTT. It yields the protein CASSLRGITVSVAFF.

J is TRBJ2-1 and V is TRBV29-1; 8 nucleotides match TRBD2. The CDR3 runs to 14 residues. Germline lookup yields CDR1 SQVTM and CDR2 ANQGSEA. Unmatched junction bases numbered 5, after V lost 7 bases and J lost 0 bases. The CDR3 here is CSGVGTSSYNEQFF. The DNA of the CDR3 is TGCAGCGGAGTTGGGACTAGCTCCTACAATGAGCAGTTCTTC.

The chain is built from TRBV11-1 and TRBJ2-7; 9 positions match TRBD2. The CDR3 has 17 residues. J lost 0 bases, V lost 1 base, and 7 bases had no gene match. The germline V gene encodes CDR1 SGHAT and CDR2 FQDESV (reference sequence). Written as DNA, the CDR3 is TGTGCCAGCAGCTTAGATCTTACTAGCGGGTTCTCCTACGAGCAGTACTTC. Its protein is CASSLDLTSGFSYEQYF.

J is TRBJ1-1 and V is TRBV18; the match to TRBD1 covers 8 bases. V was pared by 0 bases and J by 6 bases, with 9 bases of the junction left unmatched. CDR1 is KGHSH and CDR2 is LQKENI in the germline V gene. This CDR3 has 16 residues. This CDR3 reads CASSPPDRVVSAEAFF. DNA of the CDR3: TGTGCCAGCTCACCACCGGACAGGGTCGTTAGTGCTGAAGCTTTCTTT.

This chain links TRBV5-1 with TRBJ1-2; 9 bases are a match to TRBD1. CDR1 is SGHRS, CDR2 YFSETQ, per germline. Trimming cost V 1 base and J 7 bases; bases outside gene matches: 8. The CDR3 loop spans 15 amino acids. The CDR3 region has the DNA TGCGCCAGCAGCTTGACAGGGGGCGTCAAAACTGGCTACACCTTC. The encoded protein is CASSLTGGVKTGYTF.

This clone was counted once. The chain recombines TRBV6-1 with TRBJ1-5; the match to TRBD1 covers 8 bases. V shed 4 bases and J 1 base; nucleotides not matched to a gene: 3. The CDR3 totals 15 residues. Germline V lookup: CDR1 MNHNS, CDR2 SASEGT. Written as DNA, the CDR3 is TGTGCCAGCAGTGGATACAGGGGGAGCAATCAGCCCCAGCATTTT. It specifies CASSGYRGSNQPQHF.

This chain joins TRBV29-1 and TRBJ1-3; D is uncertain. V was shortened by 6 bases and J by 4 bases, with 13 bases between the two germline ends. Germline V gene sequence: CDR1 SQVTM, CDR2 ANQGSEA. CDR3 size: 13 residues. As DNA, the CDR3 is TGCAGCGTACTAGGCGGCGAGGGAAACACCATATATTTT. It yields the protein CSVLGGEGNTIYF.

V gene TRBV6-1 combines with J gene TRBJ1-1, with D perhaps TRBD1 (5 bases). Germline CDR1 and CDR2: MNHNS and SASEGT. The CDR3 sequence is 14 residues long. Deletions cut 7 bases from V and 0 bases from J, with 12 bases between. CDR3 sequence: CASTRGVLNTEAFF. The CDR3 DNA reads TGTGCCAGCACCCGGGGGGTTTTGAACACTGAAGCTTTCTTT.

This CDR3 reads CASSIEGRGPAFF. The CDR3 DNA is TGTGCCAGTAGTATAGAGGGCCGTGGCCCAGCTTTCTTT. J is TRBJ1-1 and V is TRBV19; the D is unclear. Trimming took 0 bases from V and 10 from J, leaving 12 bases between them. The CDR3 runs to 13 residues. Germline values: CDR1 LNHDA, CDR2 SQIVND (reference sequence).

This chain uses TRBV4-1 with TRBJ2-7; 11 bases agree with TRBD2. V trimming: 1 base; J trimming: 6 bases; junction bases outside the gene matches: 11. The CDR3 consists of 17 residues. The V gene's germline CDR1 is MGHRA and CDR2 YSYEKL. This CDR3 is CASSQAPLLAGDREQYF. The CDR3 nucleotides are TGCGCCAGCAGCCAAGCCCCGCTACTAGCGGGAGATCGCGAGCAGTACTTC.